Each of the 11 T cell receptor beta chains below was sequenced from the same sample in a study of T cells after yellow fever vaccination. TCRdb redid the calling of the 5' RACE reads with MiXCR, one entry per CDR3 protein. The repertoire consists of under 550,000 distinct CDR3 sequences, with around a fifth occurring once and the leading ten covering approximately 15%. Here the sequenced sample was PBMCs, taken 21 days after the first yellow fever vaccination. Source of these receptors: a man aged 18 to 35 who received the YFV17D yellow fever vaccine.

V is TRBV5-6 and J is TRBJ2-7; D is uncertain. From germline, CDR1 is SGHDT and CDR2 YYEEEE. CDR3 length: 13 amino acids. V gave up 4 bases and J gave up 2 bases, with 10 bases separating them. The CDR3 DNA sequence: TGTGCCAGCAGCATACCGGGCCCCTACGAGCAGTACTTC. It yields the protein CASSIPGPYEQYF.

The J gene is TRBJ2-1, the V gene TRBV7-9; 7 bases are a match to TRBD2. V shed 5 bases, J shed 8 bases, and the junction held 9 bases outside the gene matches. Germline values: CDR1 SEHNR, CDR2 FQNEAQ (reference sequence). The CDR3 is 14 residues long. The chain's CDR3 is CASSPRVGRDEQFF. The CDR3 DNA sequence: TGTGCCAGCAGCCCGCGGGTGGGGAGGGATGAGCAGTTCTTC.

The V call is TRBV3-1, the J call TRBJ2-3; 10 bases align to TRBD2. This CDR3 is 15 amino acids long. Germline CDR1 LGHDT, CDR2 YNNKEL (reference sequence). Trimming cost V 4 bases and J 3 bases; bases outside gene matches: 4. The chain's CDR3 is CASSPAGGPTDTQYF. In DNA form, the CDR3 reads TGTGCCAGCAGCCCAGCGGGGGGGCCGACAGATACGCAGTATTTT.

The V call is TRBV10-3, the J call TRBJ2-1; TRBD2 agrees at 9 bases. Germline lookup yields CDR1 ENHRY and CDR2 SYGVKD. V gave up 2 bases and J gave up 9 bases; unmatched junction bases: 8. CDR3 size: 15 residues. CDR3 coding DNA: TGTGCCATCAGTGAGGTTAGCGGGGGTCCGGGTGAGCAGTTCTTC. Its protein product is CAISEVSGGPGEQFF.

The chain recombines TRBV4-1 with TRBJ2-1; possibly TRBD1 for D (5 bases). Per germline, CDR1 MGHRA and CDR2 YSYEKL. The CDR3 is 15 residues long. V was trimmed by 3 bases and J by 0 bases, leaving 9 bases between them. The CDR3 region is CASSHGHSSYNEQFF. The CDR3 DNA reads as TGCGCCAGCAGCCACGGACATTCCTCCTACAATGAGCAGTTCTTC.

This clonotype was counted between two and nine times. The rearrangement joins TRBV7-9 to TRBJ2-7; perhaps TRBD2 as D (6 bases). The ends were cut back, 6 bases at V and 4 bases at J, with 19 bases in the middle. Germline V gene data show CDR1 as SEHNR and CDR2 as FQNEAQ (reference sequence). This CDR3 spans 15 amino acids. The CDR3 is CASSLEGTVQYEQYF. The CDR3 nucleotides are TGTGCCAGCAGTTTGGAGGGGACCGTTCAGTACGAGCAGTACTTC.

This clonotype was counted a few times. The chain has TRBV9 and TRBJ1-6; TRBD1 matches at 8 bases. The V segment lost 3 bases and the J segment 5 bases; nucleotides outside the gene matches: 1. The CDR3 length is 14 residues. Germline CDR1 SGDLS, CDR2 YYNGEE. For the CDR3, the DNA is TGTGCCAGCAGCGCGGGACAGGATAATTCACCCCTCCACTTT. It codes for CASSAGQDNSPLHF.

The rearrangement joins TRBV20-1 to TRBJ2-7; D not resolved. Germline V gene sequence: CDR1 DFQATT, CDR2 SNEGSKA (reference sequence). V dropped 4 bases and J dropped 3 bases, with 10 bases sitting between them. The length of the CDR3 is 12 residues. The CDR3 coding sequence is TGCAGTGCTAAAGGTGACAACTACGAGCAGTACGTC. Protein product: CSAKGDNYEQYV.

The chain recombines TRBV9 with TRBJ1-4; D is possibly TRBD1 (6 bases). The CDR3 is 14 residues long. Per the germline V gene, CDR1 is SGDLS and CDR2 is YYNGEE. Trimming removed 4 bases from V and 8 bases from J, with 15 bases in between. CDR3 nucleotide sequence: TGTGCCAGCAGCCCGAGAGGGGGTAGCGAAAAACTGTTTTTT. It is translated as CASSPRGGSEKLFF.

CDR3 bases: TGTGCCACCGACCGATATGGTCGAAGGCTTAAGTATGAGCAGTTCTTC. As protein: CATDRYGRRLKYEQFF. The V gene is TRBV10-3, the J gene TRBJ2-1; D is unclear. Trimming removed 10 bases at V and 8 bases at J, with 27 bases between. Germline CDR1 ENHRY, CDR2 SYGVKD. This CDR3 is built from 16 residues.

In this sample, this clonotype turned up a few times. The V gene is TRBV12-3 or TRBV12-4, the J gene TRBJ1-2; D ambiguous. Trimming left V 4 bases short and J 3 bases short, with 6 bases between. This CDR3 has 12 amino acids. In nucleotides, the CDR3 is TGTGCCAGCAGTTACAGATACTATGGCTACACCTTC. The encoded protein is CASSYRYYGYTF.